What follows are 9 T cell receptor beta chains derived from one specimen sequenced in a study of blood T cells in healthy people across ages. The second PCR ran about 6 to 11 cycles with a sample-barcoded 5' primer and J-beta primers. TCRdb reanalysed the 5' RACE reads using MiXCR and keeps one entry per CDR3 protein. The table shows hundreds of thousands of distinct CDR3 sequences, with around 32% occurring only once. Source material: blood. The receptors come from a woman of 80 years or more in good health.

This clonotype was counted only a few times. The V gene is TRBV20-1, the J gene TRBJ1-5; 8 bases are a match to TRBD1. Germline lookup yields CDR1 DFQATT and CDR2 SNEGSKA (reference sequence). The V segment lost 3 bases and the J segment 5 bases; nucleotides outside the gene matches: 6. The CDR3 has 14 residues. CDR3 loop: CSASRTGSYQPQHF. CDR3 nucleotides: TGCAGTGCTAGTCGGACAGGGTCTTATCAGCCCCAGCATTTT.

The sample holds many counts of this clonotype. This chain uses TRBV12-3 or TRBV12-4 with TRBJ1-6; D gene ambiguous. There are 14 residues in the CDR3. Trimming took off 7 bases at V and 4 bases at J, with 11 bases between the two ends. CDR3 in amino acids: CASTPRGYNSPLHF. The CDR3 nucleotides are TGTGCCAGCACTCCTCGCGGGTATAATTCACCCCTCCACTTT.

The table lists this clonotype with a count of one. A much larger clone differs by one base, so this may be a read error. This rearrangement joins TRBV2 to TRBJ2-7; the D gene could be TRBD1 or TRBD2 (5 bases each). Germline CDR1 SNHLY, CDR2 FYNNEI. CDR3 length: 13 residues. The CDR3 spells CTSSVGRTYEQYF. CDR3 DNA: TGTACCAGCAGTGTGGGACGGACCTACGAGCAGTACTTC.

The table lists this clonotype with many counts. The CDR3 DNA follows: TGTGCCATCAGTGAGTTTGTCGGGGCGACCCAAGAGACCCAGTACTTC. Its protein is CAISEFVGATQETQYF. The rearrangement joins TRBV10-3 to TRBJ2-5; the D gene could be TRBD1 or TRBD2 (5 bases each). CDR1 is ENHRY, CDR2 SYGVKD, per germline. The CDR3 runs to 16 residues. The V and J ends lost 1 base and 1 base respectively, with 13 bases between them.

This clonotype was counted at least ten times. The chain uses TRBV7-2 and TRBJ1-2; 7 nucleotides align to TRBD1. V was clipped by 5 bases and J by 4 bases; unmatched bases: 7. CDR3 length: 14 amino acids. Germline V gene sequence: CDR1 SGHTA, CDR2 FQGNSA. In nucleotides, the CDR3 is TGTGCCAGCAGCCAGGGGGGGCGCATCTATGGCTACACCTTC. Residues: CASSQGGRIYGYTF.

This clonotype was seen a handful of times. V and J are TRBV6-5 and TRBJ2-7; D is possibly TRBD2 (5 bases). CDR1 is MNHEY and CDR2 is SVGAGI in the germline V gene. The V and J ends lost 0 bases and 0 bases respectively, with 15 bases between them. The CDR3 runs to 17 residues. Here the CDR3 reads CASSYSSRGVYSYEQYF. CDR3 bases: TGTGCCAGCAGTTACTCCTCACGGGGAGTATACTCCTACGAGCAGTACTTC.

In its sample, this clonotype was seen a few times. The chain recombines TRBV2 with TRBJ2-5; D possibly uses TRBD1 or TRBD2 (6 bases each). Trimming removed 6 bases from V and 11 bases from J, with 19 bases in between. Germline V gene data show CDR1 as SNHLY and CDR2 as FYNNEI. The CDR3 loop spans 13 amino acids. The chain's CDR3 is CASSPEEGEKQYF. CDR3 DNA sequence: TGTGCCAGCAGCCCTGAGGAGGGGGAGAAGCAGTACTTC.

The rearrangement uses TRBV7-9 and TRBJ2-3; 9 nucleotides align to TRBD2. CDR3 length: 15 residues. After removal of 1 base from V and 3 bases from J, the junction contained 2 bases not matched to a gene. Germline lookup yields CDR1 SEHNR and CDR2 FQNEAQ (reference sequence). The CDR3 DNA reads as TGTGCCAGCAGCTTAGTAGCGGGAGCGACAGATACGCAGTATTTT. Translating it yields CASSLVAGATDTQYF.

A few counts support this clonotype. The chain uses TRBV6-1 and TRBJ2-5; TRBD1 might be the D (6 bases). The CDR3 extends over 15 amino acids. Germline values: CDR1 MNHNS, CDR2 SASEGT. V gave up 2 bases and J gave up 4 bases, with 14 bases separating them. The CDR3 spells CASSEKSQGRETQYF. DNA of the CDR3: TGTGCCAGCAGTGAAAAGTCGCAGGGGCGAGAGACCCAGTACTTC.